A single sample gave rise to the 23 T cell receptor beta chains below, sequenced in a study of T cell repertoires in cytomegalovirus infection. These TCRs' antigens remain unknown. TCRdb re-analysed the reads in MiXCR, keeping a single row per CDR3 protein. This table has 100,000 to 120,000 distinct CDR3 sequences, around 31% appearing once. Sequencing used CD8+ T cells from cultured PBMCs, obtained from culture after CMV antigen stimulation. These receptors all come from a human donor in good health (CMV status not recorded). Some clones in this sample may be carry-over from other donors' samples.

In its sample, this clonotype was seen a few times. The J gene is TRBJ2-7, the V gene TRBV15; 9 positions agree with TRBD1. Trimming at V came to 3 bases and at J to 5 bases, leaving 5 bases not matched to a gene. The germline V gene encodes CDR1 LNHNV and CDR2 YYDKDF (reference sequence). This CDR3 region has 14 residues. The CDR3 spells CATSSDRGTDEQYF. CDR3 coding DNA: TGTGCCACCAGCAGCGACAGGGGGACAGACGAGCAGTACTTC. The full variable domain, completed using reference TRBV15 and TRBJ2-7, is DAMVIQNPRYQVTQFGKPVTLSCSQTLNHNVMYWYQQKSSQAPKLLFHYYDKDFNNEADTPDNFQSRRPNTSFCFLDIRSPGLGDTAMYLCATSSDRGTDEQYFGPGTRLTVT.

The gene calls are TRBV4-3 and TRBJ1-1; D gene unclear. Germline lookup yields CDR1 LGHNA and CDR2 YSLEER. The CDR3 is made up of 13 amino acids. V was trimmed by 3 bases and J by 3 bases, leaving 8 bases between them. CDR3 sequence (DNA): TGCGCCAGCAGCCACACACGGGACACTGAAGCTTTCTTT. This sequence encodes CASSHTRDTEAFF.

V is TRBV5-6 and J is TRBJ1-4; D perhaps matches TRBD1 (5 bases). Germline V gene data show CDR1 as SGHDT and CDR2 as YYEEEE. V was cut by 1 base and J by 10 bases, with 14 bases left in between. This CDR3 is built from 14 residues. The CDR3 here is CASSLRGRRGKLFF. The CDR3 region has the DNA TGTGCCAGCAGCTTGAGGGGCAGGCGTGGAAAACTGTTTTTT.

This clonotype showed up just a few times. The V and J genes are TRBV12-3 or TRBV12-4 and TRBJ1-1; TRBD1 might be the D (5 bases). The CDR3 is 14 residues long. Trimming left V 1 base short and J 3 bases short, with 9 bases between. The CDR3 nucleotides read TGTGCCAGCAGTTTAGGGCAGGGTTACACTGAAGCTTTCTTT. Translating it yields CASSLGQGYTEAFF.

The genes are TRBV11-2 and TRBJ1-6, with TRBD1 matching over 9 bases. The CDR3 has 18 residues. The J segment lost 6 bases and the V segment lost 3 bases, leaving 12 bases of the junction unmatched. The germline gives CDR1 SGHAT, CDR2 FQNNGV. CDR3 coding DNA: TGTGCCAGCAGCTTTTGGTCCGGGCGGACAGGGGTTAATTCACCCCTCCACTTT. Translated, it gives CASSFWSGRTGVNSPLHF.

This sequence joins TRBV20-1 and TRBJ2-7; unclear D gene. The CDR3 has 14 residues. The V end was cut by 4 bases, the J end by 3 bases, with 16 bases between. From germline, CDR1 is DFQATT and CDR2 SNEGSKA (reference sequence). The CDR3 nucleotides are TGCAGTGCTAACGATGGTTTAACCCTCTACGAGCAGTACTTC. It codes for CSANDGLTLYEQYF.

The rearrangement uses TRBV12-3 or TRBV12-4 and TRBJ2-3; 8 bases are shared with TRBD1. The CDR3 covers 14 residues. V was clipped by 5 bases and J by 5 bases; unmatched bases: 6. The CDR3 DNA is TGTGCCAGCAGTCGGACAGGGATTGGAGATACGCAGTATTTT. Its translation: CASSRTGIGDTQYF.

This clonotype has a handful of counts. The chain has TRBV27 and TRBJ1-4, with TRBD1 matching 9 bases. The CDR3 loop spans 15 amino acids. V gave up 2 bases and J gave up 6 bases; unmatched junction bases: 4. The germline gives CDR1 MNHEY, CDR2 SMNVEV (reference sequence). The CDR3, as DNA: TGTGCCAGCAGTTTAAGACAGGGGGGATATGAAAAACTGTTTTTT. It yields the protein CASSLRQGGYEKLFF.

The genes are TRBV19 and TRBJ2-7, with TRBD2 matching 11 bases. The CDR3 is 13 amino acids. The J segment lost 4 bases and the V segment lost 9 bases, leaving 5 bases of the junction unmatched. Looked up from germline, CDR1 is LNHDA and CDR2 is SQIVND (reference sequence). The DNA of the CDR3 is TGTGCCAGCTCCGGGACTAGCGGTTACGAGCAGTACTTC. Amino acid sequence: CASSGTSGYEQYF.

The rearrangement joins TRBV19 to TRBJ2-3; 12 bases agree with TRBD2. The junction had 6 bases not matched to a gene; V was cut back by 3 bases and J by 5 bases. Looked up from germline, CDR1 is LNHDA and CDR2 is SQIVND (reference sequence). The CDR3 sequence is 16 residues long. The CDR3 loop reads CASSILAGGPGDTQYF. CDR3 DNA sequence: TGTGCCAGTAGTATCCTAGCGGGGGGGCCGGGAGATACGCAGTATTTT.

This clonotype appeared many times. This chain joins TRBV7-8 and TRBJ1-6, with 8 bases aligning to TRBD1. V lost 2 bases to trimming and J lost 6 bases; unmatched junction nucleotides: 3. The CDR3 has 15 residues. Germline CDR1 reads SGHVS; CDR2 reads FQNEAQ. The CDR3 is CASSLMDRANSPLHF. As DNA, the CDR3 is TGTGCCAGCAGCTTAATGGACAGGGCTAATTCACCCCTCCACTTT.

This clonotype was seen a few times. V and J are TRBV4-3 and TRBJ2-2, with 10 bases matching TRBD1. The CDR3 spans 16 residues. Germline loops: CDR1 LGHNA, CDR2 YSLEER. The V segment lost 3 bases and the J segment 7 bases; nucleotides outside the gene matches: 8. CDR3 sequence reads: CASSQGDRGGVGELFF. In DNA form, the CDR3 reads TGCGCCAGCAGCCAGGGGGACAGGGGTGGCGTCGGGGAGCTGTTTTTT.

Only one count was recorded for this clonotype. In DNA, the CDR3 is TGTGCCAGCAGTTATGGTCCAGCGAACACTGAAGCTTTCTTT. Protein sequence: CASSYGPANTEAFF. The chain employs TRBV6-2 or TRBV6-3 and TRBJ1-1; D unresolved. Trimming took off 3 bases at V and 1 base at J, with 9 bases between the two ends. The CDR3 is made up of 14 amino acids. Germline assignment: CDR1 MNHEY and CDR2 SVGEGT.

This clonotype occurred a few times. The V and J genes are TRBV27 and TRBJ2-1; 7 bases match TRBD2. V was clipped by 7 bases and J by 2 bases; unmatched bases: 5. Germline V lookup: CDR1 MNHEY, CDR2 SMNVEV (reference sequence). The CDR3 is 14 residues long. CDR3 sequence: CASMLGGTYNEQFF. As DNA, the CDR3 is TGTGCCAGCATGCTGGGGGGGACCTACAATGAGCAGTTCTTC.

Here the CDR3 DNA reads TGCGCCAGCAATCCCCTTGGCCAGGGCTTGACCGGGGAGCTGTTTTTT. Protein: CASNPLGQGLTGELFF. The V and J genes are TRBV4-1 and TRBJ2-2; D perhaps matches TRBD1 (5 bases). V was pared by 7 bases and J by 5 bases, with 20 bases between. The V gene's germline CDR1 is MGHRA and CDR2 YSYEKL. This CDR3 is 16 amino acids long.

This clonotype was seen ten or more times. The rearrangement links TRBV6-6 to TRBJ1-1; 8 bases agree with TRBD1. CDR3 length: 12 amino acids. Looked up from germline, CDR1 is MNHNY and CDR2 is SVGAGI (reference sequence). Trimming at V came to 6 bases and at J to 8 bases, leaving 5 bases not matched to a gene. CDR3 nucleotides: TGTGCCAGCAGCCTAGGACAGGGCGAAGCTTTCTTT. The encoded protein is CASSLGQGEAFF.

In regard to this clonotype: Compared with germline, one end of the junction differs, possibly owing to a read error. V gene TRBV2 combines with J gene TRBJ1-1; D call uncertain. CDR3 length: 14 amino acids. Germline V CDR1 and CDR2: SNHLY, FYNNEI. The CDR3 nucleotides read TGTGCCAGCACTGAAGACGGTCGTTACACTGAAGCTTTCTTT. Translation: CASTEDGRYTEAFF.

CDR3 nucleotides: TGTGCCAGCAGCTGGGGGGGGGCTTTTGGCAATCAGCCCCAGCATTTT. Translated, it gives CASSWGGAFGNQPQHF. V gene TRBV7-8 combines with J gene TRBJ1-5; D possibly corresponds to TRBD1 (6 bases). The V and J ends lost 4 bases and 2 bases respectively, with 15 bases between them. This CDR3 is 16 amino acids long. Germline values: CDR1 SGHVS, CDR2 FQNEAQ.

This clonotype was observed a few times. The chain joins TRBV7-9 to TRBJ1-2, with 7 bases lining up with TRBD1. V shed 4 bases and J 7 bases; nucleotides not matched to a gene: 12. Germline loops: CDR1 SEHNR, CDR2 FQNEAQ (reference sequence). This CDR3 spans 15 amino acids. The CDR3 nucleotides are TGTGCCAGCAGCTCCACCCGAAGACAGGGACTTGGCTACACCTTC. Protein product: CASSSTRRQGLGYTF.

This chain links TRBV27 with TRBJ2-7; 7 nucleotides line up with TRBD1. J lost 1 base, V lost 8 bases, and 11 bases had no gene match. CDR1 is MNHEY and CDR2 is SMNVEV in the germline V gene (reference sequence). The CDR3 loop spans 15 amino acids. CDR3 loop: CASAVGGTASYEQYF. CDR3 DNA: TGTGCCAGCGCCGTGGGTGGGACAGCATCCTACGAGCAGTACTTC.

V usage is TRBV9 and J usage is TRBJ2-3, with 11 bases lining up with TRBD2. Trimming removed 0 bases from V and 3 bases from J; junction bases left unmatched: 6. Germline values: CDR1 SGDLS, CDR2 YYNGEE. The CDR3 is 17 amino acids. CDR3: CASSVARGTSGTDTQYF. The CDR3 coding sequence is TGTGCCAGCAGCGTAGCTCGGGGGACTAGCGGAACAGATACGCAGTATTTT.

This clonotype was seen ten or more times. The chain uses TRBV7-2 and TRBJ1-2; 7 positions match TRBD1. The V gene's germline CDR1 is SGHTA and CDR2 FQGNSA. This CDR3 comprises 14 residues. V lost 8 bases and J lost 3; bases outside the gene matches: 9. The DNA for the CDR3 is TGTGCCAGCTTTCAGGGGGGGGGAGACTATGGCTACACCTTC. It translates to CASFQGGGDYGYTF. Drawing the rest from reference TRBV7-2 and TRBJ1-2, the complete variable domain is GAGVSQSPSNKVTEKGKDVELRCDPISGHTALYWYRQSLGQGLEFLIYFQGNSAPDKSGLPSDRFSAERTGGSVSTLTIQRTQQEDSAVYLCASFQGGGDYGYTFGSGTRLTVV.

V is TRBV6-6 and J is TRBJ2-3, with unresolved D. Germline V lookup: CDR1 MNHNY, CDR2 SVGAGI (reference sequence). The CDR3 is 13 residues long. V gave up 7 bases and J gave up 1 base, with 9 bases separating them. The CDR3 region has the DNA TGTGCCAGCATACAAGGCGGCACAGATACGCAGTATTTT. Protein sequence: CASIQGGTDTQYF.